This is a list of T cell receptor beta chains from one sample in a study of Graves' ophthalmopathy and Graves' hyperthyroidism. MiXCR, run by TCRdb on the multiplex PCR reads, gives a single entry per CDR3 protein. The sample comprises about 14,000 distinct CDR3 sequences, roughly 50% of which are singletons, and 45% rests with the top ten. Sequenced input: peripheral blood. All receptors derive from a woman in her 30s with Graves' ophthalmopathy. Both conserved end residues are part of each CDR3. The D gene is left open where the match is weak.

J: TRBJ1-5; length: 16; D: -; V: TRBV6-6; CDR3: CASSYIQDGGRQPQHF
J: TRBJ1-2; length: 13; D: TRBD1; V: TRBV20-1; CDR3: CSAHTGTGNGYTF
J: TRBJ2-1; length: 11; D: -; V: TRBV20-1; CDR3: CSADGVFEQFF
J: TRBJ2-3; length: 13; D: -; V: TRBV10-3; CDR3: CAIKGGNTDTQYF
J: TRBJ1-1; length: 13; D: -; V: TRBV29-1; CDR3: CSAARGMNTEAFF
J: TRBJ2-3; length: 13; D: -; V: TRBV7-3; CDR3: CASSASTSNTQYF
J: TRBJ2-5; length: 15; D: -; V: TRBV7-8; CDR3: CASSPQGGRGETQYF
J: TRBJ2-7; length: 13; D: -; V: TRBV27; CDR3: CASSFRENYEQYF
J: TRBJ2-3; length: 14; D: TRBD1; V: TRBV2; CDR3: CASSQGQGMDTQYF
J: TRBJ2-1; length: 14; D: TRBD2; V: TRBV7-9; CDR3: CASSALAGGVEQFF
J: TRBJ2-7; length: 13; D: TRBD1; V: TRBV20-1; CDR3: CSALTGGGYEQYF
J: TRBJ2-1; length: 16; D: -; V: TRBV11-2; CDR3: CASSLDQGFTYNEQFF
J: TRBJ2-3; length: 15; D: TRBD2; V: TRBV20-1; CDR3: CSAMFGGRNTDTQYF
J: TRBJ1-5; length: 14; D: -; V: TRBV6-1; CDR3: CASSVGASNQPQHF
J: TRBJ1-5; length: 14; D: -; V: TRBV24-1; CDR3: CATSPGSINQPQHF
J: TRBJ2-3; length: 16; D: -; V: TRBV7-8; CDR3: CASSSRWGESTDTQYF
J: TRBJ2-3; length: 14; D: -; V: TRBV6-4; CDR3: CASSTGRDTDTQYF
J: TRBJ2-1; length: 15; D: -; V: TRBV3-1; CDR3: CASSQPGRSYNEQFF
J: TRBJ2-3; length: 15; D: TRBD2; V: TRBV10-3; CDR3: CAILTSGSITDTQYF